These T cell receptor beta chains were read from a single sample in a study of CXCR3-negative and CXCR3-positive naive CD8 T cells. After re-calling the 5' RACE reads, TCRdb lists one entry per CDR3 protein, DNA absent. The sample totals about 89,000 distinct CDR3 sequences. Specimen: naive CXCR3+ CD8+ T cells from blood. The receptors were sampled from a human donor in good health. Some clones in this sample may be carry-over from other donors' samples. Each CDR3 is given with its conserved first and last residue. The order of the fields is V gene, CDR3 length, J gene, CDR3 protein.

V: TRBV28; length: 13; J: TRBJ1-2; CDR3: CASSFSNPKGYTF
V: TRBV28; length: 16; J: TRBJ2-3; CDR3: CASSPPGARRADTQYF
V: TRBV6-6; length: 16; J: TRBJ2-5; CDR3: CASSYSSGAFEETQYF
V: TRBV10-1; length: 14; J: TRBJ2-7; CDR3: CASSPRTGTHEQYF
V: TRBV15; length: 13; J: TRBJ2-7; CDR3: CATSSHLGDEQYF
V: TRBV28; length: 13; J: TRBJ2-7; CDR3: CASTPPGPYEQYF
V: TRBV10-3; length: 14; J: TRBJ2-1; CDR3: CAISDLTGVNEQFF
V: TRBV9; length: 17; J: TRBJ2-2; CDR3: CASSAQKVQANTGELFF
V: TRBV7-8; length: 14; J: TRBJ2-7; CDR3: CASSPLPGQTEQYF
V: TRBV28; length: 14; J: TRBJ2-7; CDR3: CASSFPTVSYEQYF
V: TRBV6-2/TRBV6-3; length: 20; J: TRBJ1-6; CDR3: CASSYSHRDNDNLRNSPLHF
V: TRBV7-9; length: 15; J: TRBJ2-2; CDR3: CASGRAGANTGELFF
V: TRBV7-9; length: 14; J: TRBJ1-2; CDR3: CASSLALAGEGYTF
V: TRBV4-1; length: 15; J: TRBJ2-5; CDR3: CASSTRDSAVEPQYF
V: TRBV13; length: 17; J: TRBJ1-2; CDR3: CASSLGQGDYTNYGYTF
V: TRBV12-3/TRBV12-4; length: 13; J: TRBJ1-1; CDR3: CASSSSLTGKAFF
V: TRBV11-1; length: 15; J: TRBJ2-5; CDR3: CASSSGPEEGETQYF
V: TRBV6-2/TRBV6-3; length: 14; J: TRBJ1-1; CDR3: CASSWTLINTEAFF
V: TRBV6-1; length: 15; J: TRBJ1-5; CDR3: CASSEWELSNQPQHF
V: TRBV3-1; length: 15; J: TRBJ2-7; CDR3: CASSQSAGGTYEQYF
V: TRBV20-1; length: 13; J: TRBJ2-7; CDR3: CSAGSRAGVEQYF
V: TRBV29-1; length: 16; J: TRBJ2-1; CDR3: CSVEDDRLARGNEQFF
V: TRBV5-1; length: 14; J: TRBJ2-1; CDR3: CASSAGTSRNEQFF
V: TRBV29-1; length: 14; J: TRBJ2-7; CDR3: CSVTFFRGAYEQYF
V: TRBV20-1; length: 15; J: TRBJ1-1; CDR3: CSVDPGPLGNTEAFF
V: TRBV20-1; length: 15; J: TRBJ1-1; CDR3: CSARDNEQPNTEAFF
V: TRBV15; length: 14; J: TRBJ1-2; CDR3: CATSREGPTYGYTF
V: TRBV28; length: 20; J: TRBJ2-1; CDR3: CASSFPSTSGGLSPHNEQFF
V: TRBV29-1; length: 12; J: TRBJ2-7; CDR3: CSVEVGTYEQYF
V: TRBV9; length: 14; J: TRBJ1-5; CDR3: CASSPAGAHQPQHF
V: TRBV12-3/TRBV12-4; length: 15; J: TRBJ2-7; CDR3: CASSLGPLGSYEQYF
V: TRBV10-3; length: 13; J: TRBJ2-3; CDR3: CASRWDSTDTQYF
V: TRBV28; length: 13; J: TRBJ2-2; CDR3: CASSLAPRGELFF
V: TRBV4-1; length: 16; J: TRBJ2-5; CDR3: CASSERTSGVGETQYF
V: TRBV4-1; length: 15; J: TRBJ1-1; CDR3: CASSQEGQGGTEAFF
V: TRBV9; length: 15; J: TRBJ2-1; CDR3: CASSVEASGSGEQFF
V: TRBV12-3/TRBV12-4; length: 16; J: TRBJ2-2; CDR3: CASSLRPGYPSGELFF
V: TRBV28; length: 16; J: TRBJ2-3; CDR3: CASSLVGETIADTQYF
V: TRBV20-1; length: 22; J: TRBJ2-1; CDR3: CSARDPGTGEYPGTSAYNEQFF
V: TRBV25-1; length: 12; J: TRBJ2-7; CDR3: CASSPDSYEQYF